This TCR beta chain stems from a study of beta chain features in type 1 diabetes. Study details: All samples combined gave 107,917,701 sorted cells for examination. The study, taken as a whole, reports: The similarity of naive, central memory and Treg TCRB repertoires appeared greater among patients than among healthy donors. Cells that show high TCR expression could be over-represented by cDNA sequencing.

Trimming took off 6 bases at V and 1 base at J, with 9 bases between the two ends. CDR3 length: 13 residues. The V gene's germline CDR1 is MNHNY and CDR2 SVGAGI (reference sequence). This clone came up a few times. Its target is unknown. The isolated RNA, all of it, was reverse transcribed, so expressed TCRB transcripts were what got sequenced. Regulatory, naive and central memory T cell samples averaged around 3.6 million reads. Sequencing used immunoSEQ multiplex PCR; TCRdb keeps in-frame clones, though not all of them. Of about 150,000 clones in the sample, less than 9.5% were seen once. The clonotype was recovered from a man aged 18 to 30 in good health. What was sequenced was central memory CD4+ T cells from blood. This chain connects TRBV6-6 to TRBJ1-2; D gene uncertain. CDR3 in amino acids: CASRDGNNYGYTF. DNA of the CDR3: TGTGCCAGCAGGGACGGGAATAACTATGGCTACACCTTC.